These 5 T cell receptor beta chains came from one sample sequenced in a study of CD8 T cells in ankylosing spondylitis. TCRdb analysed the 5' RACE reads with MiXCR anew, one entry per CDR3 protein. The table records 150,000 to 200,000 distinct CDR3 sequences, 10% to 15% of them present only once. Sequencing was performed on blood, either unsorted or a sorted T cell fraction (not recorded which). Every receptor here comes from a female donor with ankylosing spondylitis or in good health (not recorded which).

This clonotype was seen many times. This rearrangement joins TRBV12-3 or TRBV12-4 to TRBJ1-5, with D perhaps TRBD1 (6 bases). The CDR3 totals 14 residues. V lost 5 bases, J lost 5 bases, and 13 bases lay in between. CDR3 in amino acids: CASSVDRDDQPQHF. DNA of the CDR3: TGTGCCAGCAGTGTGGACAGAGACGATCAGCCCCAGCATTTT.

The chain joins TRBV7-9 to TRBJ1-2; D not resolved. The CDR3 is 11 amino acids. Germline V CDR1 and CDR2: SEHNR, FQNEAQ (reference sequence). The V end lost 4 bases, the J end lost 8 bases, and 8 bases lay between the germline ends. The CDR3: CASSSGGGYTF. The CDR3 DNA reads as TGTGCCAGCAGCTCTGGTGGGGGCTACACCTTC.

Ten or more counts support this clonotype. The chain couples TRBV12-3 or TRBV12-4 to TRBJ2-5; the D gene is possibly TRBD1 (5 bases). Trimming removed 1 base from V and 4 bases from J, with 10 bases in between. This CDR3 is built from 14 residues. In nucleotides, the CDR3 is TGTGCCAGCAGTTTAGGTAGGGGTCGAGAGACCCAGTACTTC. Its protein product is CASSLGRGRETQYF.

Ten or more counts support this clonotype. The chain uses TRBV5-1 and TRBJ1-4; D is possibly TRBD1 (6 bases). The germline gives CDR1 SGHRS, CDR2 YFSETQ. CDR3 length: 15 amino acids. V lost 3 bases and J 5 bases, leaving 14 bases between the germline ends. The CDR3 reads CASSSSGVENEKLFF. Written as DNA, the CDR3 is TGCGCCAGCAGCTCCTCAGGGGTGGAAAATGAAAAACTGTTTTTT.

This clonotype showed up many times. CDR3: CATSDKRPGDQPQHF. CDR3 DNA: TGTGCCACCAGTGACAAACGACCGGGGGATCAGCCCCAGCATTTT. The chain combines TRBV24-1 with TRBJ1-5; tentatively, D is TRBD1 (5 bases). This CDR3 region has 15 residues. Germline V gives CDR1 KGHDR, CDR2 SFDVKD. Trimming pared 4 bases from V and 5 bases from J, leaving 14 bases between.